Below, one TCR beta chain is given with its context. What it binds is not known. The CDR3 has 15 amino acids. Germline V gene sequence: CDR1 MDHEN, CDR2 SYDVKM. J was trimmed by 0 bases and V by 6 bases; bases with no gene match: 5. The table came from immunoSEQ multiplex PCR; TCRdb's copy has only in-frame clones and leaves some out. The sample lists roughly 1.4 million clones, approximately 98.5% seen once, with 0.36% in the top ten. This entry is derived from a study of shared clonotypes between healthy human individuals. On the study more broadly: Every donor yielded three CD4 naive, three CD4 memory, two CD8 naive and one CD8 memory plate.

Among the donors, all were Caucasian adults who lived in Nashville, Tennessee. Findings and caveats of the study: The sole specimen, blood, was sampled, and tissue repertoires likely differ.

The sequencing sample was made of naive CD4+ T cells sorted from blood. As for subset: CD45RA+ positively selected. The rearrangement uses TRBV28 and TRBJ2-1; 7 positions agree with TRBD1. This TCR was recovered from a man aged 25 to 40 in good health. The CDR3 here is CASRYRGVSYNEQFF. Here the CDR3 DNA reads TGTGCCAGCAGGTACAGGGGCGTCTCCTACAATGAGCAGTTCTTC.